The 2 T cell receptor beta chains in this list originate from one sample, sequenced in a study of PD-L1 blockade in urothelial cancer. Some clones are missing from TCRdb's copy, which holds only in-frame ones; the method was immunoSEQ multiplex PCR. The table records 35,000 to 40,000 clones, approximately 83% of them present only once. The source material was PBMCs, sampled around atezolizumab (anti-PD-L1) treatment. These TCRs come from a man aged 55 to 69 with urothelial cancer.

This chain links TRBV21-1 with TRBJ1-2; TRBD1, as called in the table, went unchecked against the DNA. TRBV21-1 is a pseudogene locus. This CDR3 comprises 15 residues. CDR3 nucleotide sequence: TGTGCCAGCAGCCCCCGGGCGGCAGGGCGGCCTGGCTACACCTTC. Translated: CASSPRAAGRPGYTF.

This chain links TRBV19 with TRBJ1-4; D unclear. The V gene's germline CDR1 is LNHDA and CDR2 SQIVND (reference sequence). The V end was cut by 5 bases, the J end by 4 bases, with 11 bases between. The CDR3 loop spans 14 amino acids. This CDR3 is CASSPITGNEKLFF. The CDR3 bases are TGTGCCAGTAGTCCCATAACGGGTAATGAAAAACTGTTTTTT. Full variable domain (remainder filled in from reference TRBV19 and TRBJ1-4): DGGITQSPKYLFRKEGQNVTLSCEQNLNHDAMYWYRQDPGQGLRLIYYSQIVNDFQKGDIAEGYSVSREKKESFPLTVTSAQKNPTAFYLCASSPITGNEKLFFGSGTQLSVL.